The sample holds a few counts of the clone carrying this T cell receptor (beta chain). RNA transcripts yielded amplified TCR beta CDR3 regions. The HTBI primer set was used in a first-round RT-PCR of the TCR CDR3. In TCRdb, the multiplex PCR reads were re-called with MiXCR into one record per CDR3 protein. The sample lists roughly 800,000 distinct CDR3 sequences; around 38% were seen once. The data originate from a study of T cells in Graves' hyperthyroidism and ophthalmopathy. The sequence was obtained from a man aged 18 to 35 with Graves' hyperthyroidism. The specimen sequenced was blood.

The CDR3 here is CASSQGPVLTF. The CDR3 bases are TGTGCCAGCAGCCAAGGGCCCGTCCTGACTTTC. The J gene is TRBJ2-6, the V gene TRBV3-1, with D uncertain. The CDR3 sequence is 11 residues long. The V gene's germline CDR1 is LGHDT and CDR2 YNNKEL (reference sequence). The V end lost 1 base, the J end lost 12 bases, and 4 bases lay between the germline ends. Variable domain in full (rest from reference TRBV3-1 and TRBJ2-6): DTAVSQTPKYLVTQMGNDKSIKCEQNLGHDTMYWYKQDSKKFLKIMFSYNNKELIINETVPNRFSPKSPDKAHLNLHINSLELGDSAVYFCASSQGPVLTFGAGSRLTVL.